The 2 T cell receptor beta chains below were found in one sample sequenced in a study of cytomegalovirus exposure and HLA in healthy donors. PCR amplification relied on 60 Vbeta primers (plus 13 Jbeta primers). Method: immunoSEQ multiplex PCR; TCRdb's copy keeps in-frame clones and lacks some. The table has around 150,000 clones, nearly 80% seen once. Material: PBMCs. Source of these receptors: a woman aged 40 to 50 in good health and CMV-seronegative.

The chain has TRBV11-2 and TRBJ1-5; D is ambiguous. The CDR3 is 12 amino acids. The germline CDR1 and CDR2 sequences are SGHAT and FQNNGV. Trimming removed 7 bases from V and 5 bases from J, with 9 bases in between. The CDR3: CASIHGYQPQHF. The DNA for the CDR3 is TGTGCCAGCATCCACGGGTATCAGCCCCAGCATTTT.

The chain uses TRBV2 and TRBJ2-5, with TRBD2 identical over 7 bases. The length of the CDR3 is 15 residues. The V gene's germline CDR1 is SNHLY and CDR2 FYNNEI. V lost 6 bases, J lost 2 bases, and 9 bases stayed unmatched. The CDR3 region is CASSRATAGQETQYF. CDR3 coding DNA: TGTGCCAGCAGCCGAGCAACAGCGGGACAAGAGACCCAGTACTTC. The full variable domain, in which reference TRBV2 and TRBJ2-5 provide the parts outside the CDR3, is EPEVTQTPSHQVTQMGQEVILRCVPISNHLYFYWYRQILGQKVEFLVSFYNNEISEKSEIFDDQFSVERPDGSNFTLKIRSTKLEDSAMYFCASSRATAGQETQYFGPGTRLLVL.